The 22 T cell receptor beta chains given below trace back to one sample, sequenced in a study of cytomegalovirus exposure and HLA in healthy donors. Generated by immunoSEQ multiplex PCR, the TCRdb table keeps only in-frame clones and is missing some. This sample has just under 75,000 clones, with around 94% found just once. The sequenced sample consisted of PBMCs. These receptors came from a young woman in good health and CMV-seropositive.

The V and J genes are TRBV28 and TRBJ1-5; D is uncertain. V lost 5 bases and J lost 6, with 14 bases in between. The CDR3 has 14 amino acids. CDR1 MDHEN and CDR2 SYDVKM come from the germline V gene. The CDR3 bases are TGTGCCAGCAGTGCCTACCGAGGGCCTCAGCCCCAGCATTTT. Translating it yields CASSAYRGPQPQHF.

The V gene is TRBV9, the J gene TRBJ2-5, with D perhaps TRBD2 (5 bases). The germline gives CDR1 SGDLS, CDR2 YYNGEE. The CDR3 length is 14 residues. The V end was cut by 0 bases, the J end by 7 bases, with 13 bases between. CDR3 loop: CASSVGTANPTQYF. The DNA of the CDR3 is TGTGCCAGCAGCGTAGGGACTGCAAATCCGACCCAGTACTTC.

This chain uses TRBV18 with TRBJ1-5; 9 nucleotides align to TRBD1. CDR3 length equals 15 residues. The J segment lost 1 base and the V segment lost 2 bases, leaving 0 bases of the junction unmatched. Germline CDR1 reads KGHSH; CDR2 reads LQKENI. The CDR3 loop is CASSPGTGSNQPQHF. CDR3 bases: TGTGCCAGCTCACCAGGGACAGGGAGCAATCAGCCCCAGCATTTT.

The CDR3 DNA reads as TGTGCCTGGAGTGCCGTTTCTTTCTATGGCTACACCTTC. Amino acids: CAWSAVSFYGYTF. This chain links TRBV30 with TRBJ1-2; D is unresolved. The V end lost 1 base, the J end lost 4 bases, and 10 bases lay between the germline ends. The germline CDR1 and CDR2 sequences are GTSNPN and SVGIG (reference sequence). This CDR3 comprises 13 residues.

CDR3 nucleotides: TGTGCCAGCTGCGGGACTTTTAATTCACCCCTCCACTTT. This translates into CASCGTFNSPLHF. The chain carries TRBV28 and TRBJ1-6; D is possibly TRBD1 (5 bases). This CDR3 has 13 amino acids. V was shortened by 8 bases and J by 6 bases, with 11 bases between the two germline ends. The germline V gene encodes CDR1 MDHEN and CDR2 SYDVKM.

The rearrangement uses TRBV5-8 and TRBJ1-6, with a tentative D call TRBD1 (6 bases). The germline V and J ends were trimmed by 5 bases and 1 base, with 10 bases remaining between them. The length of the CDR3 is 15 residues. Per the germline V gene, CDR1 is SGHTS and CDR2 is YDEGEE. CDR3 sequence: CASRSQGSYNSPLHF. The CDR3 DNA reads as TGTGCCAGCAGGTCACAGGGTTCCTATAATTCACCCCTCCACTTT.

The chain has TRBV4-2 and TRBJ2-1; 11 bases match TRBD2. The CDR3 contains 16 residues. J gave up 9 bases and V 6 bases, and 13 bases lay outside the gene matches. Germline V gives CDR1 LGHNA, CDR2 YNFKEQ. CDR3 DNA: TGTGCCAGCAGGAAGGGGGTAGCGGGAGGGCCTAGTGAGCAGTTCTTC. Translation gives CASRKGVAGGPSEQFF.

The chain is built from TRBV7-8 and TRBJ2-7; 7 bases agree with TRBD1. This CDR3 has 16 residues. The J segment lost 2 bases and the V segment lost 3 bases, leaving 10 bases of the junction unmatched. From germline, CDR1 is SGHVS and CDR2 FQNEAQ. CDR3 residues: CASSFLDRPVPYEQYF. Here the CDR3 DNA reads TGTGCCAGCAGCTTTCTGGACAGGCCAGTTCCCTACGAGCAGTACTTC.

The rearrangement links TRBV10-2 to TRBJ1-6; the match to TRBD1 covers 10 bases. V lost 6 bases to trimming and J lost 8 bases; unmatched junction nucleotides: 7. Germline V lookup: CDR1 WSHSY, CDR2 SAAADI. The CDR3 runs 15 residues. The CDR3 spells CASRDTGQGDSPLHF. DNA of the CDR3: TGCGCCAGCAGGGACACAGGACAGGGGGATTCACCCCTCCACTTT.

The chain joins TRBV13 to TRBJ2-3; TRBD2 matches 14 bases. Germline values: CDR1 PRHDT, CDR2 FYEKMQ (reference sequence). Losses at the gene ends were 5 bases for V and 2 bases for J; bases not matched to a gene: 3. The CDR3 loop spans 16 amino acids. In nucleotides, the CDR3 is TGTGCCAGCAGCGCGGGACTAGCGGGAGTCACAGATACGCAGTATTTT. It specifies CASSAGLAGVTDTQYF.

This chain connects TRBV5-6 to TRBJ2-6; D remains ambiguous. The germline gives CDR1 SGHDT, CDR2 YYEEEE. The CDR3 covers 13 residues. V was trimmed by 7 bases and J by 2 bases, leaving 7 bases between them. The DNA for the CDR3 is TGTGCCAGCGGGCAAACTGGGGCCAACGTCCTGACTTTC. It encodes CASGQTGANVLTF. Supplemented by reference TRBV5-6 and TRBJ2-6, the full variable domain reads DAGVTQSPTHLIKTRGQQVTLRCSPKSGHDTVSWYQQALGQGPQFIFQYYEEEERQRGNFPDRFSGHQFPNYSSELNVNALLLGDSALYLCASGQTGANVLTFGAGSRLTVL.

This chain joins TRBV7-8 and TRBJ2-7; TRBD2 aligns across 14 bases. With 5 bases clipped from V and 0 bases from J, the junction kept 12 bases outside the gene matches. In germline, CDR1 is SGHVS, CDR2 FQNEAQ. The CDR3 consists of 19 residues. Here the CDR3 reads CASSPRRSGTSGSSYEQYF. The CDR3, as DNA: TGTGCCAGCAGCCCACGCCGTAGTGGGACTAGCGGGAGCTCCTACGAGCAGTACTTC.

This clone is a singleton in its sample. This chain uses TRBV15 with TRBJ2-6; 8 bases fit TRBD2. CDR1 and CDR2 from the germline V gene are LNHNV and YYDKDF (reference sequence). V lost 1 base, J lost 2 bases, and 10 bases stayed unmatched. CDR3 length equals 19 residues. The CDR3 loop is CATSRAGGPVVAGANVLTF. DNA of the CDR3: TGTGCCACCAGCAGAGCGGGGGGGCCTGTAGTGGCTGGGGCCAACGTCCTGACTTTC.

The sample holds one count of this clone. The chain has TRBV2 and TRBJ1-5; unclear D gene. Germline lookup yields CDR1 SNHLY and CDR2 FYNNEI. V lost 5 bases, J lost 0 bases, and 8 bases lay in between. The CDR3 totals 14 residues. The DNA for the CDR3 is TGTGCCAGCAGTTCTCTTTATAGCAATCAGCCCCAGCATTTT. Amino acids: CASSSLYSNQPQHF.

On this clone: Other DNA sequences in the sample encode the same CDR3. This chain links TRBV11-2 with TRBJ2-7; no definite D call. This CDR3 spans 14 amino acids. V was clipped by 0 bases and J by 1 base, with 7 bases between them. Germline V lookup: CDR1 SGHAT, CDR2 FQNNGV. The CDR3, as DNA: TGTGCCAGCAGCTTAGATCCAGGTTCCTACGAGCAGTACTTC. This encodes CASSLDPGSYEQYF.

The genes are TRBV6-5 and TRBJ2-1, with 7 bases aligning to TRBD1. V gave up 5 bases and J gave up 7 bases; unmatched junction bases: 8. This CDR3 has 14 residues. The V gene's germline CDR1 is MNHEY and CDR2 SVGAGI. The CDR3 sequence is CASSTQGIVNEQFF. In DNA form, the CDR3 reads TGTGCCAGCAGTACACAGGGGATTGTGAATGAGCAGTTCTTC.

The V gene is TRBV2, the J gene TRBJ1-5, with a possible D match to TRBD1 (6 bases). Per germline, CDR1 SNHLY and CDR2 FYNNEI. The CDR3 spans 14 residues. V was trimmed by 2 bases and J by 4 bases, leaving 9 bases between them. The CDR3 loop is CASSEWTENQPQHF. The CDR3 DNA reads TGTGCCAGCAGTGAATGGACAGAAAATCAGCCCCAGCATTTT.

The chain joins TRBV9 to TRBJ1-2, with D perhaps matching TRBD1 (6 bases). V shed 5 bases and J shed 0 bases, with 14 bases lying between them. CDR3 length: 15 residues. Germline V gives CDR1 SGDLS, CDR2 YYNGEE. CDR3: CASSRGAGANYGYTF. The DNA for the CDR3 is TGTGCCAGCAGTCGGGGGGCAGGAGCTAACTATGGCTACACCTTC. Variable domain in full (rest from reference TRBV9 and TRBJ1-2): DSGVTQTPKHLITATGQRVTLRCSPRSGDLSVYWYQQSLDQGLQFLIQYYNGEERAKGNILERFSAQQFPDLHSELNLSSLELGDSALYFCASSRGAGANYGYTFGSGTRLTVV.

The chain joins TRBV19 to TRBJ2-7; TRBD2 is a possible D gene (5 bases). The germline gives CDR1 LNHDA, CDR2 SQIVND (reference sequence). V was clipped by 3 bases and J by 5 bases, with 11 bases between them. CDR3 length: 13 residues. CDR3 DNA: TGTGCCAGTAGTATCTCAGGAGGCGACGAGCAGTACTTC. The encoded protein is CASSISGGDEQYF. The full variable domain, in which reference TRBV19 and TRBJ2-7 provide the parts outside the CDR3, is DGGITQSPKYLFRKEGQNVTLSCEQNLNHDAMYWYRQDPGQGLRLIYYSQIVNDFQKGDIAEGYSVSREKKESFPLTVTSAQKNPTAFYLCASSISGGDEQYFGPGTRLTVT.

J is TRBJ1-1 and V is TRBV6-6; 9 bases are a match to TRBD1. The CDR3 is 14 amino acids. The germline V gene has CDR1 MNHNY and CDR2 SVGAGI (reference sequence). Germline trimming cut 2 bases from V and 5 bases from J; bases unmatched to any gene: 3. As DNA, the CDR3 is TGTGCCAGCAGTTACCTGACAGGGGGTACTGAAGCTTTCTTT. Protein sequence: CASSYLTGGTEAFF.

This clone has more than one count but fewer than ten. The genes are TRBV5-1 and TRBJ1-6; D ambiguous. Germline V gene lookup returns CDR1 SGHRS and CDR2 YFSETQ. Between the trimmed V and J ends, which lost 0 bases and 10 bases, there was a span of 8 bases. This CDR3 region has 13 residues. CDR3 bases: TGCGCCAGCAGCTTGGACGGGGTCTCACCCCTCCACTTT. Translating gives CASSLDGVSPLHF.

The gene calls are TRBV9 and TRBJ2-7; TRBD1 matches 7 bases. Germline CDR1 and CDR2: SGDLS and YYNGEE. The CDR3 spans 14 residues. V shed 0 bases, J shed 2 bases, and the junction held 2 bases outside the gene matches. Here the CDR3 reads CASSVEGAAYEQYF. The CDR3, as DNA: TGTGCCAGCAGCGTAGAGGGGGCTGCCTACGAGCAGTACTTC. The full variable domain, in which reference TRBV9 and TRBJ2-7 provide the parts outside the CDR3, is DSGVTQTPKHLITATGQRVTLRCSPRSGDLSVYWYQQSLDQGLQFLIQYYNGEERAKGNILERFSAQQFPDLHSELNLSSLELGDSALYFCASSVEGAAYEQYFGPGTRLTVT.